The 27 T cell receptor beta chains below all came from one sample that was sequenced in a study of identical twins. TCRdb independently ran MiXCR on the 5' RACE reads; one entry per CDR3 protein. The sample includes roughly 230,000 distinct CDR3 sequences, about 8.3% of them seen just once. The data also belong to a second study, concerning yellow fever vaccine responses in identical twins.

Sequenced: CD8+ T cells sorted from blood. The source of these receptors is a woman aged 18-29 years in good health.

In this sample, this clonotype turned up a few times. V usage is TRBV7-6 and J usage is TRBJ2-7; D remains unclear. Germline V gives CDR1 SGHVS, CDR2 FNYEAQ. Trimming removed 2 bases at V and 2 bases at J, with 7 bases between. This CDR3 comprises 13 residues. For the CDR3, the DNA is TGTGCCAGCAGCTTAAGACACCCCTACGAGCAGTACTTC. This encodes CASSLRHPYEQYF.

This clonotype was detected many times. The chain uses TRBV5-1 and TRBJ2-1, with D perhaps TRBD1 (5 bases). The CDR3 loop spans 13 amino acids. The V gene lost 7 bases and the J gene lost 2 bases, with 10 bases spanning the gap. The germline CDR1 and CDR2 sequences are SGHRS and YFSETQ. The CDR3: CASLQDPYNEQFF. For the CDR3, the DNA is TGCGCCAGCTTACAGGACCCCTACAATGAGCAGTTCTTC.

This clonotype was counted only a few times. The genes are TRBV7-3 and TRBJ2-1, with 15 positions matching TRBD2. Germline CDR1 is SGHTA and CDR2 is FQGTGA. With V trimmed by 2 bases and J by 0 bases, 5 bases remained unmatched. The CDR3 runs to 19 residues. The CDR3 nucleotides are TGTGCCAGCAGCTTATTTGGGACTAGCGGGGGGAGCTCCTACAATGAGCAGTTCTTC. Protein product: CASSLFGTSGGSSYNEQFF. Supplemented by reference TRBV7-3 and TRBJ2-1, the full variable domain reads GAGVSQTPSNKVTEKGKYVELRCDPISGHTALYWYRQSLGQGPEFLIYFQGTGAADDSGLPNDRFFAVRPEGSVSTLKIQRTERGDSAVYLCASSLFGTSGGSSYNEQFFGPGTRLTVL.

This rearrangement joins TRBV7-2 to TRBJ2-2; D possibly corresponds to TRBD2 (6 bases). V lost 4 bases, J lost 7 bases, and 13 bases lay in between. Germline V gene lookup returns CDR1 SGHTA and CDR2 FQGNSA. This CDR3 has 14 residues. This CDR3 is CASSWLLAGGELFF. The CDR3 DNA reads TGTGCCAGCAGCTGGCTACTAGCTGGCGGGGAGCTGTTTTTT.

This clonotype was detected a few times. V and J are TRBV29-1 and TRBJ2-7; tentatively, D is TRBD1 (6 bases). The CDR3 runs 14 residues. V was cut by 6 bases and J by 0 bases, with 15 bases left in between. Germline V lookup: CDR1 SQVTM, CDR2 ANQGSEA. CDR3 in DNA: TGCAGCGTGGTCCGGGACAATTACTCCTACGAGCAGTACTTC. Translating it yields CSVVRDNYSYEQYF.

This chain joins TRBV7-6 and TRBJ2-3; D not resolved. The germline V and J ends were trimmed by 5 bases and 4 bases, with 19 bases remaining between them. Germline V gene sequence: CDR1 SGHVS, CDR2 FNYEAQ. This CDR3 region has 16 residues. The CDR3 DNA is TGTGCCAGCAGCCGTTATCCCCCCAGCGCGCCAGATACGCAGTATTTT. Residues: CASSRYPPSAPDTQYF.

Only a few counts were recorded for this clonotype. This CDR3 is CSVRDRGNTIYF. CDR3 nucleotide sequence: TGCAGCGTTCGGGACAGGGGAAACACCATATATTTT. The chain carries TRBV29-1 and TRBJ1-3, with 8 bases matching TRBD1. This CDR3 has 12 amino acids. J lost 4 bases, V lost 5 bases, and 1 base had no gene match. CDR1 SQVTM and CDR2 ANQGSEA come from the germline V gene.

This clonotype was detected a few times. The chain carries TRBV2 and TRBJ2-1; the match to TRBD1 covers 8 bases. This CDR3 is 14 amino acids long. J lost 4 bases, V lost 9 bases, and 8 bases had no gene match. Germline CDR1 and CDR2: SNHLY and FYNNEI. As DNA, the CDR3 is TGTGCCAGTCATGGACAGGGAGCATACAATGAGCAGTTCTTC. Residues: CASHGQGAYNEQFF.

This clonotype has ten or more counts. This chain joins TRBV7-9 and TRBJ2-3; no clear D. Germline V gene sequence: CDR1 SEHNR, CDR2 FQNEAQ (reference sequence). CDR3 size: 12 residues. V was cut by 3 bases and J by 6 bases, with 7 bases left in between. CDR3 region: CASSFLEDTQYF. CDR3 coding DNA: TGTGCCAGCAGCTTCCTAGAGGATACGCAGTATTTT.

This clonotype was seen a handful of times. This sequence joins TRBV12-3 or TRBV12-4 and TRBJ2-3; no firm D call. V was trimmed by 2 bases and J by 2 bases, leaving 14 bases between them. This CDR3 has 16 residues. This CDR3 is CASSLTPAAATDTQYF. The CDR3 bases are TGTGCCAGCAGTTTAACGCCCGCGGCAGCCACAGATACGCAGTATTTT.

This clonotype showed up many times. V usage is TRBV5-1 and J usage is TRBJ2-1; 16 bases are a match to TRBD2. There are 14 residues in the CDR3. Germline CDR1 reads SGHRS; CDR2 reads YFSETQ. The J segment lost 7 bases and the V segment lost 7 bases, leaving 2 bases of the junction unmatched. CDR3 protein: CASGTSGRGNEQFF. The CDR3 nucleotides are TGCGCCAGCGGGACTAGCGGGAGGGGTAATGAGCAGTTCTTC. The full variable domain, rest sourced from reference TRBV5-1 and TRBJ2-1, is KAGVTQTPRYLIKTRGQQVTLSCSPISGHRSVSWYQQTPGQGLQFLFEYFSETQRNKGNFPGRFSGRQFSNSRSEMNVSTLELGDSALYLCASGTSGRGNEQFFGPGTRLTVL.

This clonotype occurred many times. The chain employs TRBV4-3 and TRBJ1-2; 7 bases align to TRBD1. The CDR3 extends over 15 amino acids. The V and J ends lost 2 bases and 2 bases, in that order; junction bases with no gene match: 5. Germline CDR1 LGHNA, CDR2 YSLEER. The CDR3 protein is CASSQLGQQNYGYTF. The CDR3 DNA reads TGCGCCAGCAGCCAATTGGGACAGCAAAACTATGGCTACACCTTC.

This clonotype was recorded a few times. The chain has TRBV13 and TRBJ2-5, with TRBD2 matching over 12 bases. Looked up from germline, CDR1 is PRHDT and CDR2 is FYEKMQ (reference sequence). CDR3 length equals 17 residues. With V trimmed by 4 bases and J by 2 bases, 8 bases remained unmatched. CDR3 coding DNA: TGTGCCAGCAGCTCCCACCTAGCGGGAGGGACACAAGAGACCCAGTACTTC. Amino acid sequence: CASSSHLAGGTQETQYF.

This chain connects TRBV27 to TRBJ1-3; D gene uncertain. Germline lookup yields CDR1 MNHEY and CDR2 SMNVEV (reference sequence). Trimming took off 0 bases at V and 0 bases at J, with 9 bases between the two ends. The CDR3 consists of 16 residues. Here the CDR3 reads CASSLSQTDSGNTIYF. The CDR3 nucleotides are TGTGCCAGCAGTTTATCACAGACCGACTCTGGAAACACCATATATTTT.

This sequence joins TRBV12-3 or TRBV12-4 and TRBJ2-7, with D perhaps matching TRBD1 (5 bases). The CDR3 sequence is 13 residues long. The V and J ends lost 3 bases and 5 bases respectively, with 11 bases between them. Here the CDR3 reads CASSFAGFNEQYF. The CDR3, as DNA: TGTGCCAGCAGTTTTGCAGGGTTCAACGAGCAGTACTTC.

This chain uses TRBV12-3 or TRBV12-4 with TRBJ2-6; D gene uncertain. This CDR3 has 17 residues. V lost 1 base and J lost 3, with 13 bases in between. CDR3 sequence: CASSLEGQGFGANVLTF. CDR3 nucleotide sequence: TGTGCCAGCAGTTTAGAGGGTCAAGGCTTTGGGGCCAACGTCCTGACTTTC.

The chain is built from TRBV2 and TRBJ2-1; D gene uncertain. The germline V and J ends were trimmed by 7 bases and 5 bases, with 12 bases remaining between them. This CDR3 contains 13 residues. In germline, CDR1 is SNHLY, CDR2 FYNNEI. The CDR3 DNA reads as TGTGCCAGCAAGCTCCTTCTGAACAATGAGCAGTTCTTC. Translation: CASKLLLNNEQFF.

The rearrangement uses TRBV7-9 and TRBJ1-1, with 8 bases aligning to TRBD1. J lost 6 bases, V lost 5 bases, and 8 bases had no gene match. Germline CDR1 and CDR2: SEHNR and FQNEAQ (reference sequence). CDR3 length equals 14 residues. The CDR3 region has the DNA TGTGCCAGCAGCCCAGGGGGCGCGGGGGCTGAAGCTTTCTTT. It specifies CASSPGGAGAEAFF.

The chain carries TRBV7-9 and TRBJ2-1, with 7 bases fitting TRBD1. Germline-derived CDR1 and CDR2 are SEHNR and FQNEAQ (reference sequence). The CDR3 loop spans 15 amino acids. The V gene end was trimmed by 5 bases and the J gene end by 9 bases; junction bases not matched to a gene: 13. The CDR3 sequence: CASSHWNRGSREQFF. The CDR3, as DNA: TGTGCCAGCAGCCATTGGAACAGGGGCTCTCGTGAGCAGTTCTTC.

This clonotype was counted ten times or more. The genes are TRBV27 and TRBJ1-1; D gene ambiguous. The ends were cut back, 5 bases at V and 6 bases at J, with 7 bases in the middle. Germline V gene sequence: CDR1 MNHEY, CDR2 SMNVEV (reference sequence). This CDR3 is built from 11 residues. CDR3 loop: CASSDGPEAFF. The CDR3 region has the DNA TGTGCCAGCAGTGACGGACCTGAAGCTTTCTTT.

This clonotype was found a few times. This chain connects TRBV6-4 to TRBJ2-3; D uncertain. CDR1 is MRHNA, CDR2 SNTAGT, per germline. This CDR3 has 11 amino acids. V was pared by 9 bases and J by 4 bases, with 8 bases between. The CDR3 DNA reads as TGTGCCAGTCCTCCGGCAGATACGCAGTATTTT. The encoded protein is CASPPADTQYF.

The rearrangement joins TRBV6-5 to TRBJ2-7, with 10 bases lining up with TRBD1. With V trimmed by 2 bases and J by 4 bases, 5 bases remained unmatched. The V gene's germline CDR1 is MNHEY and CDR2 SVGAGI. This CDR3 comprises 15 residues. In nucleotides, the CDR3 is TGTGCCAGCAGTTACAAGGGACAGGGGAGATACGAGCAGTACTTC. As protein: CASSYKGQGRYEQYF.

The chain couples TRBV7-2 to TRBJ2-7; D is perhaps TRBD1 or TRBD2 (5 bases each). This CDR3 region has 16 residues. From germline, CDR1 is SGHTA and CDR2 FQGNSA. V lost 4 bases, J lost 9 bases, and 25 bases lay in between. CDR3 nucleotide sequence: TGTGCCAGCAGCTCCCCTCCGGGACGTATGGATTTGTGGCAGTACTTC. Its translation: CASSSPPGRMDLWQYF.

This chain joins TRBV6-1 and TRBJ2-7; D is possibly TRBD2 (6 bases). The V and J ends lost 6 bases and 5 bases respectively, with 14 bases between them. This CDR3 comprises 13 residues. The germline CDR1 and CDR2 sequences are MNHNS and SASEGT. CDR3 DNA: TGTGCCAGCAGGGTATCTGGGGAGGACGAGCAGTACTTC. Translated, it gives CASRVSGEDEQYF.

The table lists this clonotype with many counts. The V and J genes are TRBV6-2 or TRBV6-3 and TRBJ1-5, with D hard to call. The V gene lost 5 bases and the J gene lost 0 bases, with 8 bases spanning the gap. CDR1 is MNHEY, CDR2 SVGEGT, per germline. The CDR3 extends over 14 amino acids. CDR3 sequence reads: CASSDIDSNQPQHF. The CDR3, as DNA: TGTGCCAGCAGTGACATCGATAGCAATCAGCCCCAGCATTTT.

CDR3 coding DNA: TGCGCCAGCAGCTTGACAGGACAGGAGCAGTACTTC. This encodes CASSLTGQEQYF. This sequence joins TRBV5-1 and TRBJ2-7, with D possibly TRBD1 on 6 matching bases. Germline-derived CDR1 and CDR2 are SGHRS and YFSETQ. The CDR3 extends over 12 amino acids. Trimming took off 1 base at V and 7 bases at J, with 9 bases between the two ends.

In this sample, this clonotype turned up many times. The chain links TRBV12-3 or TRBV12-4 to TRBJ2-1, with TRBD1 identical over 9 bases. Trimming removed 3 bases from V and 7 bases from J; junction bases left unmatched: 7. There are 15 residues in the CDR3. The CDR3 bases are TGTGCCAGCAGTTTGGGGACAGGGTTTGTGAATGAGCAGTTCTTC. Translated: CASSLGTGFVNEQFF.